The 6 T cell receptor beta chains below all came from one sample that was sequenced in a study of shared clonotypes between healthy human individuals. TCRdb's copy holds only in-frame clones and misses some; the assay was immunoSEQ multiplex PCR. Counted here are some 470,000 clones, approximately 80% occurring once; the ten biggest clones make up roughly 13%. The specimen was PBMCs. Receptor source: a woman aged 40-49 years in good health. Some clones in this sample may be carry-over from other donors' samples.

V usage is TRBV19 and J usage is TRBJ1-1, with D perhaps matching TRBD1 (6 bases). The CDR3 is made up of 13 amino acids. Germline CDR1 reads LNHDA; CDR2 reads SQIVND (reference sequence). V was pared by 10 bases and J by 7 bases, with 19 bases between. CDR3 region: CATKGGSSYEAFF. The CDR3 DNA is TGTGCCACTAAAGGGGGGTCTAGTTATGAAGCTTTCTTT. Combining the CDR3 with reference TRBV19 and TRBJ1-1 gives the whole variable domain DGGITQSPKYLFRKEGQNVTLSCEQNLNHDAMYWYRQDPGQGLRLIYYSQIVNDFQKGDIAEGYSVSREKKESFPLTVTSAQKNPTAFYLCATKGGSSYEAFFGQGTRLTVV.

The V call is TRBV4-1, the J call TRBJ2-1; TRBD1 matches 8 bases. This CDR3 is 16 amino acids long. Losses at the gene ends were 5 bases for V and 2 bases for J; bases not matched to a gene: 8. Germline lookup yields CDR1 MGHRA and CDR2 YSYEKL. The DNA for the CDR3 is TGCGCCAGCAGCAAAAGGTCACAGGGGGCCTACAATGAGCAGTTCTTC. Translation: CASSKRSQGAYNEQFF.

In its sample, this clone was seen once. This chain joins TRBV7-2 and TRBJ1-3; tentative D call: TRBD1 (6 bases). Germline lookup yields CDR1 SGHTA and CDR2 FQGNSA. Trimming took 4 bases from V and 2 from J, leaving 9 bases between them. This CDR3 spans 14 amino acids. DNA of the CDR3: TGTGCCAGCAGCTCCTACAGGGCTGGAAACACCATATATTTT. Translated, it gives CASSSYRAGNTIYF. Full variable domain (rest looked up from reference TRBV7-2 and TRBJ1-3): GAGVSQSPSNKVTEKGKDVELRCDPISGHTALYWYRQSLGQGLEFLIYFQGNSAPDKSGLPSDRFSAERTGGSVSTLTIQRTQQEDSAVYLCASSSYRAGNTIYFGEGSWLTVV.

CDR3 sequence (DNA): TGTGCCAGCAGTTTATCCGGGTCTAGCGAGCAGTACTTC. Translation: CASSLSGSSEQYF. This chain joins TRBV27 and TRBJ2-7; D is uncertain. Germline V lookup: CDR1 MNHEY, CDR2 SMNVEV (reference sequence). V was clipped by 0 bases and J by 6 bases, with 9 bases between them. The CDR3 spans 13 residues.

The chain combines TRBV7-3 with TRBJ1-2; TRBD1 aligns across 10 bases. The CDR3 has 13 amino acids. V gave up 5 bases and J gave up 14 bases; unmatched junction bases: 11. The V gene's germline CDR1 is SGHTA and CDR2 FQGTGA. The CDR3 coding sequence is TGTGCCAGCAGCCCCAGTCCGACAGGGGGCGCGACCTTC. Encoded protein: CASSPSPTGGATF.

This clone appeared a few times. The chain links TRBV28 to TRBJ2-7; no definite D call. Deletions cut 3 bases from V and 3 bases from J, with 12 bases between. Germline V CDR1 and CDR2: MDHEN, SYDVKM. The CDR3 has 14 residues. The CDR3 loop is CASSLDRYGYEQYF. DNA for the CDR3: TGTGCCAGCAGTTTGGATAGGTACGGCTACGAGCAGTACTTC.